This T cell receptor (beta chain) originates from a study of beta chain features in type 1 diabetes. Overall study results and limits: For patients and controls alike, PCR might favor shorter templates to the same degree. It was not settled here whether HLA type affects TCRB rearrangement. Moderately but significantly shorter TCRB CDR3s were found in Type 1 diabetes patients in all four CD4+ subsets. Insertion counts at VDJ junctions were lower in type 1 diabetes patients, who also showed more deletions there. Relative to healthy donors, patients appeared to have naive, central memory and Treg TCRB repertoires that were more similar.

V gave up 8 bases and J gave up 5 bases, with 19 bases separating them. The germline gives CDR1 MNHEY, CDR2 SVGAGI. The CDR3 loop spans 14 amino acids. Every bit of the isolated RNA underwent reverse transcription, so sequencing read expressed TCRB transcripts. Produced via immunoSEQ multiplex PCR; TCRdb's table is partial and in-frame only. The repertoire holds some 370,000 clones, roughly a tenth seen once, with about 0.6% in the top ten. Of note for this clone: Its antigen is undetermined.

Specimen: central memory CD4+ T cells from blood. The gene calls are TRBV6-5 and TRBJ2-7, with D possibly matching TRBD1 (6 bases). The clonotype originates from a man aged 25 to 45 with type 1 diabetes. CDR3 sequence (DNA): TGTGCCAGCTGCATTTCAGGGGAGAGGGACGAGCAGTACTTC. Protein product: CASCISGERDEQYF.